The 29 T cell receptor beta chains listed next were all sequenced from one sample in a study of control samples from healthy donors and cancer patients. Assay used: immunoSEQ multiplex PCR; TCRdb lists only in-frame clones, some missing. This table has fewer than 200,000 clones, approximately 92% appearing once. The source material was blood. Receptors originate from a man between 18 and 29 years old in good health.

The genes are TRBV27 and TRBJ1-2; TRBD1 agrees at 7 bases. V trimming: 6 bases; J trimming: 5 bases; junction bases outside the gene matches: 6. The germline V gene encodes CDR1 MNHEY and CDR2 SMNVEV (reference sequence). CDR3 length equals 13 residues. The CDR3 sequence: CASSPGQNYGYTF. The CDR3 DNA follows: TGTGCCAGCAGCCCGGGACAGAATTATGGCTACACCTTC.

The chain is built from TRBV13 and TRBJ1-1, with TRBD1 matching over 7 bases. J was trimmed by 2 bases and V by 5 bases; bases with no gene match: 5. Germline lookup yields CDR1 PRHDT and CDR2 FYEKMQ (reference sequence). The CDR3 has 14 amino acids. CDR3 nucleotide sequence: TGTGCCAGCAGCGGTCGGGACAGCAACACTGAAGCTTTCTTT. The encoded protein is CASSGRDSNTEAFF.

V and J are TRBV5-3 and TRBJ2-2; 11 bases match TRBD2. TRBV5-3 has ORF status, its function being uncertain. The V gene end was trimmed by 4 bases and the J gene end by 4 bases; junction bases not matched to a gene: 6. This CDR3 contains 16 residues. CDR3 protein: CARSLLAGGRTGELFF. CDR3 DNA: TGTGCCAGAAGCCTTCTAGCGGGGGGACGCACCGGGGAGCTGTTTTTT.

The chain employs TRBV2 and TRBJ2-7, with D uncertain. V dropped 6 bases and J dropped 3 bases, with 12 bases sitting between them. This CDR3 is built from 13 residues. Germline values: CDR1 SNHLY, CDR2 FYNNEI. CDR3 coding DNA: TGTGCCAGCAGGGGATCCAGGTTCTACGAGCAGTACTTC. Protein product: CASRGSRFYEQYF.

The chain combines TRBV30 with TRBJ1-2; D is possibly TRBD1 (5 bases). The CDR3 runs 13 residues. The V gene lost 5 bases and the J gene lost 5 bases, with 15 bases spanning the gap. The germline CDR1 and CDR2 sequences are GTSNPN and SVGIG (reference sequence). CDR3 protein: CAWGGLGPYGYTF. In DNA form, the CDR3 reads TGTGCCTGGGGGGGACTAGGACCGTATGGCTACACCTTC.

The chain has TRBV30 and TRBJ1-1; weak D call: TRBD1 (5 bases). Trimming removed 5 bases at V and 1 base at J, with 14 bases between. Per germline, CDR1 GTSNPN and CDR2 SVGIG (reference sequence). The CDR3 is 14 residues long. The CDR3 protein is CAWGGDFPNTEAFF. CDR3 nucleotides: TGTGCCTGGGGGGGGGACTTCCCGAACACTGAAGCTTTCTTT.

This chain joins TRBV5-1 and TRBJ1-3; 10 bases line up with TRBD1. Germline assignment: CDR1 SGHRS and CDR2 YFSETQ. CDR3 length equals 18 residues. The junction had 11 bases not matched to a gene; V was cut back by 5 bases and J by 0 bases. DNA of the CDR3: TGCGCCAGCAGGGGGACCGGGACAGGGGCCTTCTCTGGAAACACCATATATTTT. It codes for CASRGTGTGAFSGNTIYF. The full variable domain, rest sourced from reference TRBV5-1 and TRBJ1-3, is KAGVTQTPRYLIKTRGQQVTLSCSPISGHRSVSWYQQTPGQGLQFLFEYFSETQRNKGNFPGRFSGRQFSNSRSEMNVSTLELGDSALYLCASRGTGTGAFSGNTIYFGEGSWLTVV.

V is TRBV6-5 and J is TRBJ1-5, with D tentatively TRBD1 (6 bases). Trimming stripped 6 bases from V and 1 base from J, with 7 bases between. This CDR3 is built from 13 residues. The germline CDR1 and CDR2 sequences are MNHEY and SVGAGI. CDR3 protein: CASSRGSNQPQHF. Written as DNA, the CDR3 is TGTGCCAGCAGCAGGGGAAGCAATCAGCCCCAGCATTTT.

This clone was observed once. The CDR3 region has the DNA TGCGCCAGCAAGGCGGGGGGCTACACTGAAGCTTTCTTT. Protein product: CASKAGGYTEAFF. V is TRBV5-1 and J is TRBJ1-1; weak D call: TRBD1 (6 bases). This CDR3 comprises 13 residues. Germline loops: CDR1 SGHRS, CDR2 YFSETQ. V lost 6 bases and J lost 3, with 12 bases in between.

The chain joins TRBV6-1 to TRBJ2-7; 11 nucleotides match TRBD1. The CDR3 sequence is 16 residues long. J lost 0 bases, V lost 4 bases, and 5 bases had no gene match. Germline loops: CDR1 MNHNS, CDR2 SASEGT. The CDR3 nucleotides are TGTGCCAGCAGTGGACCGGGACAGGGGGGCTCCTACGAGCAGTACTTC. Translated, it gives CASSGPGQGGSYEQYF.

The V gene is TRBV30, the J gene TRBJ1-6; TRBD1 matches at 7 bases. Germline lookup yields CDR1 GTSNPN and CDR2 SVGIG (reference sequence). The CDR3 totals 15 residues. The ends lost 5 bases at V and 0 bases at J; junction bases unmatched: 4. The CDR3 nucleotides read TGTGCCTGGCTGGGACAGAGCTCCTATAATTCACCCCTCCACTTT. It specifies CAWLGQSSYNSPLHF.

The V gene is TRBV12-5, the J gene TRBJ2-1; TRBD1 aligns across 7 bases. Germline CDR1 reads LGHNT; CDR2 reads FRNRAP. V was pared by 1 base and J by 4 bases, with 4 bases of the junction left unmatched. The CDR3 sequence is 15 residues long. This CDR3 reads CASGLGSGQYNEQFF. The CDR3 nucleotides read TGTGCTAGTGGTTTGGGATCGGGACAGTACAATGAGCAGTTCTTC.

This rearrangement joins TRBV6-1 to TRBJ1-3; possible D gene TRBD1, 5 bases. Germline values: CDR1 MNHNS, CDR2 SASEGT. CDR3 length: 15 amino acids. The V and J ends lost 3 bases and 3 bases respectively, with 12 bases between them. CDR3 protein: CASSDQGGYGNTIYF. CDR3 coding DNA: TGTGCCAGCAGTGATCAGGGAGGCTATGGAAACACCATATATTTT.

The chain links TRBV30 to TRBJ2-1, with 12 bases identical to TRBD2. CDR3 length: 16 residues. Trimming cost V 2 bases and J 6 bases; bases outside gene matches: 8. From germline, CDR1 is GTSNPN and CDR2 SVGIG (reference sequence). CDR3 sequence (DNA): TGTGCCTGGAGTACCTCGACTAGCGGGGGTCGCAATGAGCAGTTCTTC. Its translation is CAWSTSTSGGRNEQFF.

This chain uses TRBV3-1 (or the pseudogene TRBV3-2) with TRBJ2-1, with 14 bases aligning to TRBD2. J gave up 3 bases and V 4 bases, and 2 bases lay outside the gene matches. Per germline, CDR1 LGHDT and CDR2 YNNKEL (reference sequence). The CDR3 covers 16 residues. CDR3 region: CASSPGLAGGYNEQFF. CDR3 nucleotide sequence: TGTGCCAGCAGCCCCGGACTAGCGGGGGGCTACAATGAGCAGTTCTTC.

In nucleotides, the CDR3 is TGTGCCAGCAGCCGAGACTCAACAGATACGCAGTATTTT. Protein: CASSRDSTDTQYF. This chain links TRBV27 with TRBJ2-3; no reliable D call. V lost 6 bases and J lost 3, with 10 bases in between. Per germline, CDR1 MNHEY and CDR2 SMNVEV (reference sequence). The length of the CDR3 is 13 residues.

V gene TRBV18 combines with J gene TRBJ2-1; 7 bases are a match to TRBD2. CDR1 is KGHSH and CDR2 is LQKENI in the germline V gene. The CDR3 runs to 17 residues. The V segment lost 3 bases and the J segment 2 bases; nucleotides outside the gene matches: 10. CDR3 nucleotide sequence: TGTGCCAGCTCACCTTCCTTAGCGGGTGGCCCCTACAATGAGCAGTTCTTC. Amino acid sequence: CASSPSLAGGPYNEQFF.

The chain recombines TRBV2 with TRBJ2-3, with D tentatively TRBD1 or TRBD2 (7 bases each). The germline V gene encodes CDR1 SNHLY and CDR2 FYNNEI. Trimming left V 4 bases short and J 5 bases short, with 16 bases between. The CDR3 contains 15 residues. The CDR3 is CASSVVGGGGDTQYF. The CDR3 nucleotides read TGTGCCAGCAGTGTGGTAGGGGGCGGGGGAGATACGCAGTATTTT. Full variable domain (rest looked up from reference TRBV2 and TRBJ2-3): EPEVTQTPSHQVTQMGQEVILRCVPISNHLYFYWYRQILGQKVEFLVSFYNNEISEKSEIFDDQFSVERPDGSNFTLKIRSTKLEDSAMYFCASSVVGGGGDTQYFGPGTRLTVL.

This CDR3 reads CARNLDRGGNQPQHF. In DNA, the CDR3 is TGCGCCAGGAATCTGGACAGGGGAGGCAATCAGCCCCAGCATTTT. J is TRBJ1-5 and V is TRBV10-2; 9 bases map to TRBD1. The CDR3 totals 15 residues. Trimming took 9 bases from V and 2 from J; bases not matched to a gene: 8. From germline, CDR1 is WSHSY and CDR2 SAAADI.

V usage is TRBV2 and J usage is TRBJ1-1; D is unclear. CDR3 size: 12 residues. The germline CDR1 and CDR2 sequences are SNHLY and FYNNEI. Trimming took 10 bases from V and 1 from J, leaving 10 bases between them. The CDR3 region has the DNA TGTGCCAACAACGTCAGGAACACTGAAGCTTTCTTT. Residues: CANNVRNTEAFF.

The J gene is TRBJ2-1, the V gene TRBV28, with 8 nucleotides matching TRBD1. V lost 3 bases and J lost 0; bases outside the gene matches: 4. The CDR3 is made up of 16 amino acids. Germline values: CDR1 MDHEN, CDR2 SYDVKM. The CDR3 loop reads CASSFYTGGSYNEQFF. The CDR3 DNA sequence: TGTGCCAGCAGTTTCTACACAGGGGGCTCCTACAATGAGCAGTTCTTC.

The chain has TRBV10-2 and TRBJ1-5; no firm D call. V was cut by 0 bases and J by 2 bases, with 11 bases left in between. The CDR3 has 16 amino acids. Germline assignment: CDR1 WSHSY and CDR2 SAAADI. CDR3 in amino acids: CASSESTGAGNQPQHF. The CDR3, as DNA: TGCGCCAGCAGTGAGTCGACGGGCGCGGGCAATCAGCCCCAGCATTTT.

This clone is a singleton in its sample. The chain is built from TRBV3-1 (or the pseudogene TRBV3-2) and TRBJ2-1, with 8 bases fitting TRBD2. The CDR3 runs 14 residues. CDR1 and CDR2 from the germline V gene are LGHDT and YNNKEL (reference sequence). Losses at the gene ends were 3 bases for V and 12 bases for J; bases not matched to a gene: 10. In nucleotides, the CDR3 is TGTGCCAGCAGCCATGCGGCTAGCGGGCTCTCGCAGTTCTTC. This encodes CASSHAASGLSQFF.

This clone showed up just once. The V gene is TRBV7-2, the J gene TRBJ2-3; 8 bases map to TRBD2. Germline CDR1 SGHTA, CDR2 FQGNSA. The CDR3 is 15 amino acids. With 5 bases clipped from V and 2 bases from J, the junction kept 6 bases outside the gene matches. The CDR3 coding sequence is TGTGCCAGCAGCCAAGGCGGGGGGTCCACAGATACGCAGTATTTT. This codes for CASSQGGGSTDTQYF.

V and J are TRBV5-1 and TRBJ2-2; D uncertain. The CDR3 runs to 15 residues. Germline CDR1 is SGHRS and CDR2 is YFSETQ. V lost 0 bases and J lost 8, with 14 bases in between. The chain's CDR3 is CASSLVADTRGELFF. The CDR3 DNA is TGCGCCAGCAGCTTGGTGGCAGATACCCGGGGGGAGCTGTTTTTT.

The CDR3 loop is CASSKRGADQPQHF. CDR3 coding DNA: TGTGCCAGCAGCAAAAGGGGGGCCGATCAGCCCCAGCATTTT. This chain links TRBV21-1 with TRBJ1-5. TRBV21-1 is described as a pseudogene. This CDR3 is 14 amino acids long.

The rearrangement uses TRBV13 and TRBJ2-7, with TRBD1 as a possible D gene (6 bases). This CDR3 has 14 amino acids. Trimming left V 4 bases short and J 6 bases short, with 16 bases between. Per germline, CDR1 PRHDT and CDR2 FYEKMQ (reference sequence). The CDR3, as DNA: TGTGCCAGCAGCTCCGGACAGCGACAGTCCGAGCAGTACTTC. Its translation: CASSSGQRQSEQYF.

This chain uses TRBV2 with TRBJ2-7; TRBD1 agrees at 7 bases. The V gene's germline CDR1 is SNHLY and CDR2 FYNNEI. The J segment lost 5 bases and the V segment lost 5 bases, leaving 9 bases of the junction unmatched. There are 14 residues in the CDR3. The CDR3 DNA reads TGTGCCAGCAGTCCGGGACAGCCGGCTGACGAGCAGTACTTC. This codes for CASSPGQPADEQYF.

The rearrangement uses TRBV2 and TRBJ2-4; D might be TRBD1 or TRBD2, each matching 6 bases. The CDR3 is 14 amino acids. The germline V and J ends were trimmed by 6 bases and 5 bases, with 14 bases remaining between them. CDR1 and CDR2 (germline): SNHLY, FYNNEI. The CDR3 spells CASRSEGVQNIQYF. CDR3 nucleotide sequence: TGTGCCAGCAGGTCGGAGGGGGTTCAAAACATTCAGTACTTC.